Listed here are 5 T cell receptor beta chains from one sample, sequenced in a study of shared clonotypes between healthy human individuals. Using immunoSEQ multiplex PCR, the repertoire was profiled, and TCRdb retains in-frame clones only, with some absent. The data contain under 850,000 clones, nearly 95% of them singletons. CD45RO-negative, CCR7-positively selected cells formed the naive CD8 fraction, excluding terminally differentiated effector memory CD45RA+ cells. The sequenced sample was naive CD8+ T cells sorted from blood. Source of these receptors: a man aged 25-40 years in good health.

The chain is built from TRBV28 and TRBJ2-2; no reliable D call. Between the trimmed V and J ends, which lost 4 bases and 5 bases, there was a span of 5 bases. There are 12 residues in the CDR3. Per germline, CDR1 MDHEN and CDR2 SYDVKM. The CDR3 spells CASSWNTGELFF. DNA of the CDR3: TGTGCCAGCAGTTGGAATACCGGGGAGCTGTTTTTT. Full variable domain (rest looked up from reference TRBV28 and TRBJ2-2): DVKVTQSSRYLVKRTGEKVFLECVQDMDHENMFWYRQDPGLGLRLIYFSYDVKMKEKGDIPEGYSVSREKKERFSLILESASTNQTSMYLCASSWNTGELFFGEGSRLTVL.

The genes are TRBV11-2 and TRBJ2-7, with 7 bases aligning to TRBD1. The CDR3 runs 16 residues. With 5 bases clipped from V and 1 base from J, the junction kept 11 bases outside the gene matches. Germline CDR1 is SGHAT and CDR2 is FQNNGV. CDR3 sequence reads: CASSRLGTVLSYEQYF. DNA for the CDR3: TGTGCCAGCAGCAGACTCGGGACAGTCTTATCCTACGAGCAGTACTTC.

The chain couples TRBV7-9 to TRBJ2-2, with D possibly being TRBD1 or TRBD2 (6 bases each). Trimming left V 5 bases short and J 6 bases short, with 19 bases between. In germline, CDR1 is SEHNR, CDR2 FQNEAQ (reference sequence). This CDR3 comprises 16 residues. CDR3: CASSLGGGLKAGELFF. CDR3 coding DNA: TGTGCCAGCAGCCTGGGGGGCGGCCTTAAAGCCGGGGAGCTGTTTTTT.

This rearrangement joins TRBV7-2 to TRBJ2-3; TRBD2 matches 8 bases. This CDR3 spans 17 amino acids. CDR1 and CDR2 from the germline V gene are SGHTA and FQGNSA. The J segment lost 4 bases and the V segment lost 5 bases, leaving 14 bases of the junction unmatched. In nucleotides, the CDR3 is TGTGCCAGCAGCCTTATCGTGAGCGGGAGAGTAGCAGATACGCAGTATTTT. Translation gives CASSLIVSGRVADTQYF.

V and J are TRBV25-1 and TRBJ2-1, with 8 positions matching TRBD1. CDR3 length: 16 residues. In germline, CDR1 is MGHDK, CDR2 SYGVNS. V shed 8 bases, J shed 0 bases, and the junction held 9 bases outside the gene matches. CDR3 residues: CASGRHRGSSYNEQFF. The CDR3 DNA sequence: TGTGCCAGCGGTCGTCACAGGGGGAGCTCCTACAATGAGCAGTTCTTC.